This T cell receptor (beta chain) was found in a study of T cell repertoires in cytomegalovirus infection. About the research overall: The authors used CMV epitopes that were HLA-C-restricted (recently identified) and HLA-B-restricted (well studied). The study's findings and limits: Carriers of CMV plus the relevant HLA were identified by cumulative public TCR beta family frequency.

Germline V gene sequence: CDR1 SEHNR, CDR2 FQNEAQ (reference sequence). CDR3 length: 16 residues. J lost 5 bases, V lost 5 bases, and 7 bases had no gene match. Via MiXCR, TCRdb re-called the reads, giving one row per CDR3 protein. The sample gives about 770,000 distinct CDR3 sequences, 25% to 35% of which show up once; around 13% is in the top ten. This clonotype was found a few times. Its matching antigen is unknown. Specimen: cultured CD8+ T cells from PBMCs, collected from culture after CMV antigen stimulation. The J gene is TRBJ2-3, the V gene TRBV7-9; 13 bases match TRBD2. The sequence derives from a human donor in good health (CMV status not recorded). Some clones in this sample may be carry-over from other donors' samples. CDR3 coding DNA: TGTGCCAGCAGCCCAACTAGCGGGGGGGCCCAAGATACGCAGTATTTT. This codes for CASSPTSGGAQDTQYF.